One T cell receptor beta chain is described in this entry. The antigen is undetermined. The CDR3 loop spans 14 amino acids. Trimming shortened V by 4 bases and J by 4 bases, and 13 bases separated the two germline ends. Germline V gene sequence: CDR1 SGDLS, CDR2 YYNGEE. Autoimmune disease history or systemic immunosuppression led to patients being barred. Samples of blood were obtained at baseline, on cycle 4 day 1, and on cycle 7 day 1. The data belong to a study of OX40 agonist ivuxolimab in advanced cancers. Study summary: Ivuxolimab, which is an agonistic anti-OX40 (CD134) antibody, was administered to the patients.

Generated by immunoSEQ multiplex PCR, the TCRdb table keeps only in-frame clones and is missing some. This table has roughly 36,000 clones, approximately 89% appearing once. Study-level points and caveats: Blood T cells, both CD4+ and CD8+, expanded clonally by week 6 at 0.1 to 3.0 mg/kg.

This material consisted of CD4+ or CD8+ T cells sorted from blood, taken in a trial of the OX40 agonist ivuxolimab. This receptor was obtained from an adult with an advanced solid tumor such as melanoma, head and neck, liver or kidney cancer. The rearrangement joins TRBV9 to TRBJ2-3; maybe TRBD1 (5 bases). The chain's CDR3 is CASSSRVGADTQYF. CDR3 nucleotides: TGTGCCAGCAGCTCAAGGGTAGGGGCAGATACGCAGTATTTT.